What follows are 20 T cell receptor beta chains derived from one specimen sequenced in a study of spatial heterogeneity in lung cancer (dated 2019 in TCRdb). Reading the label with the study, this specimen's time point is: blood at routine non-recurrence follow-up after resection. Whole RNA extracted from tumor and nontumor lung tissue, or from cryopreserved PBMC samples, was used for TCR sequencing without cell sorting. Library preparation used 5' RACE. Sequencing used a NextSeq 500. In-frame beta chains were kept once TCRdb had trimmed the public reads at Q25 with fastp and called clones with MiXCR. A single entry per CDR3 protein holds the most common genes and DNA from its merged rows. The sample table lists around 120,000 distinct CDR3 sequences, less than 15% of them with a count of one. The ten largest clones capture roughly 17% of the sample. The material sequenced was PBMCs, taken at follow-up. These TCRs come from a male donor with early-stage non-small cell lung cancer.

V gene TRBV5-1 combines with J gene TRBJ1-6; D perhaps matches TRBD1 (5 bases). CDR1 and CDR2 from the germline V gene are SGHRS and YFSETQ. Trimming took off 0 bases at V and 8 bases at J, with 9 bases between the two ends. The CDR3 runs to 14 residues. The CDR3 bases are TGCGCCAGCAGCTTGGGGGACGTGGATTCACCCCTCCACTTT. Protein product: CASSLGDVDSPLHF.

This clonotype was seen a few times. The chain's CDR3 is CSARPGADEKLFF. The CDR3 nucleotides read TGCAGTGCTAGACCGGGGGCGGATGAAAAACTGTTTTTT. The gene calls are TRBV20-1 and TRBJ1-4, with D possibly TRBD1 on 6 matching bases. CDR3 size: 13 residues. Germline CDR1 reads DFQATT; CDR2 reads SNEGSKA (reference sequence). V lost 2 bases, J lost 6 bases, and 10 bases lay in between.

This clonotype was observed a handful of times. The chain employs TRBV7-9 and TRBJ1-2, with 8 positions matching TRBD1. From germline, CDR1 is SEHNR and CDR2 FQNEAQ (reference sequence). J lost 6 bases, V lost 5 bases, and 5 bases had no gene match. This CDR3 has 13 amino acids. DNA of the CDR3: TGTGCCAGCAGCCCCGACAGGGGAAATGGCTACACCTTC. Amino acids: CASSPDRGNGYTF.

There are many counts of this clonotype. The CDR3, as DNA: TGCAGTGCTAGGGGACTAGCGGGGGGGCAGTGGGTATCGGCCGTACAAGAGACCCAGTACTTC. Translated: CSARGLAGGQWVSAVQETQYF. The V gene is TRBV20-1, the J gene TRBJ2-5, with 16 bases identical to TRBD2. Looked up from germline, CDR1 is DFQATT and CDR2 is SNEGSKA (reference sequence). V was clipped by 3 bases and J by 2 bases; unmatched bases: 18. The CDR3 runs to 21 residues.

V and J are TRBV5-1 and TRBJ2-6; D is perhaps TRBD1 (5 bases). The V gene's germline CDR1 is SGHRS and CDR2 YFSETQ. Deletions cut 0 bases from V and 8 bases from J, with 9 bases between. The CDR3 has 14 residues. CDR3 sequence (DNA): TGCGCCAGCAGCTTGGAGGGGCCTTCCAACGTCCTGACTTTC. Translation gives CASSLEGPSNVLTF.

The rearrangement joins TRBV3-1 to TRBJ2-5, with D perhaps given as TRBD1 or TRBD2 (6 bases each). Germline-derived CDR1 and CDR2 are LGHDT and YNNKEL (reference sequence). Trimming shortened V by 2 bases and J by 2 bases, and 12 bases separated the two germline ends. This CDR3 is 15 amino acids long. This chain's CDR3 is CASSQQGTSQETQYF. The CDR3 DNA reads TGTGCCAGCAGCCAACAGGGGACTTCGCAAGAGACCCAGTACTTC.

The chain has TRBV19 and TRBJ2-7; perhaps TRBD1 as D (5 bases). CDR3 length: 15 residues. Germline CDR1 reads LNHDA; CDR2 reads SQIVND (reference sequence). V lost 4 bases, J lost 1 base, and 14 bases lay in between. The CDR3 region has the DNA TGTGCCAGTAGTACCCAAGGGTCAGGGTCCTACGAGCAGTACTTC. Amino acid sequence: CASSTQGSGSYEQYF.

V and J are TRBV2 and TRBJ1-1; D gene uncertain. Trimming cost V 5 bases and J 1 base, with 11 bases left between them. The germline gives CDR1 SNHLY, CDR2 FYNNEI. This CDR3 comprises 14 residues. CDR3 residues: CASSTNQRNTEAFF. CDR3 bases: TGTGCCAGCAGTACCAATCAGCGGAACACTGAAGCTTTCTTT.

The rearrangement joins TRBV9 to TRBJ2-5, with 7 bases matching TRBD2. Per germline, CDR1 SGDLS and CDR2 YYNGEE. After removal of 0 bases from V and 5 bases from J, the junction contained 4 bases not matched to a gene. CDR3 length: 14 amino acids. This chain's CDR3 is CASSVAGREETQYF. The CDR3 DNA sequence: TGTGCCAGCAGCGTAGCTGGGAGGGAGGAGACCCAGTACTTC.

This clonotype has at least ten counts. The CDR3 here is CSAWTADTQYF. The DNA of the CDR3 is TGCAGCGCCTGGACAGCAGATACGCAGTATTTT. This chain joins TRBV29-1 and TRBJ2-3, with D tentatively TRBD1 (6 bases). The CDR3 loop spans 11 amino acids. The ends were cut back, 7 bases at V and 4 bases at J, with 9 bases in the middle. Germline V gene sequence: CDR1 SQVTM, CDR2 ANQGSEA.

This clonotype was observed many times. This chain connects TRBV5-1 to TRBJ1-2; D unresolved. Germline assignment: CDR1 SGHRS and CDR2 YFSETQ. The ends were cut back, 3 bases at V and 10 bases at J, with 19 bases in the middle. The CDR3 sequence is 14 residues long. CDR3 loop: CASSSTRSDIDYTF. In DNA, the CDR3 is TGCGCCAGCAGCTCCACCCGGTCGGATATAGACTACACCTTC.

J is TRBJ2-7 and V is TRBV6-5; 8 nucleotides align to TRBD2. Germline V gene lookup returns CDR1 MNHEY and CDR2 SVGAGI. J lost 2 bases, V lost 5 bases, and 8 bases had no gene match. The CDR3 loop spans 15 amino acids. The CDR3 spells CASSTSGGTAYEQYF. Here the CDR3 DNA reads TGTGCCAGCAGTACCAGCGGGGGAACCGCCTACGAGCAGTACTTC.

The chain combines TRBV11-2 with TRBJ2-4; weak D call: TRBD1 (6 bases). Germline-derived CDR1 and CDR2 are SGHAT and FQNNGV. CDR3 length: 12 amino acids. The V end was cut by 6 bases, the J end by 7 bases, with 10 bases between. For the CDR3, the DNA is TGTGCCAGCAGTCCCACAGGGAACATTCAGTACTTC. Amino acids: CASSPTGNIQYF.

At least ten counts were recorded for this clonotype. J is TRBJ2-2 and V is TRBV7-9; D not resolved. Germline CDR1 SEHNR, CDR2 FQNEAQ (reference sequence). The CDR3 is 13 amino acids. Trimming took 5 bases from V and 5 from J, leaving 9 bases between them. This CDR3 is CASSPLGTGELFF. In DNA form, the CDR3 reads TGTGCCAGCAGCCCCCTAGGGACCGGGGAGCTGTTTTTT.

In its sample, this clonotype was seen a few times. The chain has TRBV9 and TRBJ1-4; D call uncertain. The CDR3 length is 14 residues. CDR1 SGDLS and CDR2 YYNGEE come from the germline V gene. V lost 0 bases, J lost 5 bases, and 8 bases lay in between. CDR3 nucleotide sequence: TGTGCCAGCAGCGTAGATGGGAGCAATGAAAAACTGTTTTTT. Protein: CASSVDGSNEKLFF.

In this sample, this clonotype turned up many times. The gene calls are TRBV12-3 or TRBV12-4 and TRBJ1-2, with D hard to call. The CDR3 sequence is 10 residues long. V was shortened by 3 bases and J by 7 bases, with 3 bases between the two germline ends. The CDR3: CASSFSGYTF. CDR3 coding DNA: TGTGCCAGCAGTTTTAGTGGCTACACCTTC.

The chain recombines TRBV2 with TRBJ2-7; D possibly corresponds to TRBD2 (5 bases). Trimming cost V 4 bases and J 0 bases, with 13 bases left between them. Germline CDR1 is SNHLY and CDR2 is FYNNEI. This CDR3 comprises 15 residues. The CDR3 loop is CASSGRTINSYEQYF. CDR3 DNA: TGTGCCAGCAGTGGGAGGACGATCAACTCCTACGAGCAGTACTTC.

This clonotype has only a few counts. J is TRBJ2-5 and V is TRBV29-1; D may be TRBD1 or TRBD2 (5 bases each). This CDR3 comprises 16 residues. From germline, CDR1 is SQVTM and CDR2 ANQGSEA. V gave up 0 bases and J gave up 2 bases, with 16 bases separating them. The CDR3 loop is CSVEDPHRGRQETQYF. CDR3 DNA sequence: TGCAGCGTTGAAGATCCCCACCGGGGCCGGCAAGAGACCCAGTACTTC. Variable domain in full (rest from reference TRBV29-1 and TRBJ2-5): SAVISQKPSRDICQRGTSLTIQCQVDSQVTMMFWYRQQPGQSLTLIATANQGSEATYESGFVIDKFPISRPNLTFSTLTVSNMSPEDSSIYLCSVEDPHRGRQETQYFGPGTRLLVL.

A remark on this clonotype: Sequence at one end of the junction differs from germline and may be a read error. The chain has TRBV11-3 and TRBJ2-1, with unresolved D. Germline values: CDR1 SGHNT, CDR2 YENEEA. This CDR3 region has 14 residues. The CDR3 region is CASSLDGSHNEQFF. CDR3 DNA: TGTGCCAGCAGCTTAGACGGCTCCCACAATGAGCAGTTCTTC.

The table lists this clonotype with many counts. The J gene is TRBJ2-7, the V gene TRBV6-5; D is ambiguous. Trimming left V 10 bases short and J 0 bases short, with 10 bases between. The germline CDR1 and CDR2 sequences are MNHEY and SVGAGI. The CDR3 has 12 amino acids. The CDR3 loop reads CATRGNSYEQYF. CDR3 in DNA: TGTGCCACCCGAGGCAACTCCTACGAGCAGTACTTC.